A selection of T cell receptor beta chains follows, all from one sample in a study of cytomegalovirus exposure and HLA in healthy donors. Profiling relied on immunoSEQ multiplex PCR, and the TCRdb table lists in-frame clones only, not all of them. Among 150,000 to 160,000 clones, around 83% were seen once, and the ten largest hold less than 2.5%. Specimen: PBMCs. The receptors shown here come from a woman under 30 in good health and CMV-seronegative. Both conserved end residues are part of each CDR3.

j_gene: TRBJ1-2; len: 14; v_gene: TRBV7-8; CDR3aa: CASSSTGTPYGYTF
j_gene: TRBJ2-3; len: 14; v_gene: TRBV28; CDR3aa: CASSRQGGTDTQYF
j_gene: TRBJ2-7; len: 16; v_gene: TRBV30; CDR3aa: CAWSGVSPETYYEQYF
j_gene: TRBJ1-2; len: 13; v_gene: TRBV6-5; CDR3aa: CASSFRGLYGYTF
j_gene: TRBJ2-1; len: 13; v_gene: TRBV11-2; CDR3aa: CASSLDGGDEQFF
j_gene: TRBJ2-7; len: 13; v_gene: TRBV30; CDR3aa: CAWRKTGAYEQYF
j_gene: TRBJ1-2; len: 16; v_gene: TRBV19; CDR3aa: CASSIVGGGAIYGYTF
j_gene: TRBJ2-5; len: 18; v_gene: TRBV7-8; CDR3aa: CASSPRGGRGKASGTQYF
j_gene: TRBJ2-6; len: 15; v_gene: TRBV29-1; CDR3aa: CSVDTGEAGANVLTF
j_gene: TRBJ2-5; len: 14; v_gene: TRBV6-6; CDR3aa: CASSYLQGQETQYF
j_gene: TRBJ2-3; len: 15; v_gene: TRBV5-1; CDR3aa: CASSPLAGTTDTQYF
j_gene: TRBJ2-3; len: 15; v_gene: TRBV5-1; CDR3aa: CASSLVGVGADTQYF
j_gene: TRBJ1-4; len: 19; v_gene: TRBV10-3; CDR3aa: CAISESRQGSGQANEKLFF
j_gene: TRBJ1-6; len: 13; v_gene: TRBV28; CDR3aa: CATNRQGYSPLHF
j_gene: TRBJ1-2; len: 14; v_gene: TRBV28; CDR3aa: CASSDYSAGRGYTF
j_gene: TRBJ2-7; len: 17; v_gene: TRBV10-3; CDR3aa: CAISESKRDRFLDEQYF
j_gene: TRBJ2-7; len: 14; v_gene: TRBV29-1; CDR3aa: CSVVVGERLGEQYF
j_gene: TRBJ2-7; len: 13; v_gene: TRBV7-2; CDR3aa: CASSRETGYEQYF
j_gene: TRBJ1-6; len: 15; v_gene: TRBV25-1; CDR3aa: CASSLPGQYNSPLHF
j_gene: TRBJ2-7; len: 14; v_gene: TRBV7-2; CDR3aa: CASSMGLAVYEQYF
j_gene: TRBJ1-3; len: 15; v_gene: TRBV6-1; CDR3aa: CASSRGTGAGNTIYF
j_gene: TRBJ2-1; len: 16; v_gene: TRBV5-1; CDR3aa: CASSSSQAGVQKEQFF
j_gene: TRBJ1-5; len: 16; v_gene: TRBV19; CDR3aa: CASSIPWAGGGQPQHF
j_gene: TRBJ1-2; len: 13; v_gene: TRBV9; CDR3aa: CASSGLAGYGYTF
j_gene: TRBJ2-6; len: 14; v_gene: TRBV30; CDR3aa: CAWRAGSGANVLTF
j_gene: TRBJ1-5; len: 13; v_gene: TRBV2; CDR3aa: CARGQGANQPQHF
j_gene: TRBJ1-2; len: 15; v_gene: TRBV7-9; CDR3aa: CSSSLGGVGGYGYTF
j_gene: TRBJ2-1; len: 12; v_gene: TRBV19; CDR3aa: CASSPGGPHRFF
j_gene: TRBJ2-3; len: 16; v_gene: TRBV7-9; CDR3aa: CASSPPGLTVTDTQYF
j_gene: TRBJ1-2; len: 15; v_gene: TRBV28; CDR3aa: CASSPDQWGDYGYTF
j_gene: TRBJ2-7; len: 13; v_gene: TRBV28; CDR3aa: CASSPPQYGEQYF
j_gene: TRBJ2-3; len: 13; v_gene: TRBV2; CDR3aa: CASEARVTDTQYF
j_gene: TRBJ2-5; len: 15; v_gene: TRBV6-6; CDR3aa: CASSPKGLAAETQYF
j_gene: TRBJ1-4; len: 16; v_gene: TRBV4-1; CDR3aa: CASSQGRGGRGEKLFF
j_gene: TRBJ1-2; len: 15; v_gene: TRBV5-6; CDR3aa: CASSNGTRASYGYTF
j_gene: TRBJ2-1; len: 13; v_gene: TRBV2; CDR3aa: CASGGDSYNEQFF
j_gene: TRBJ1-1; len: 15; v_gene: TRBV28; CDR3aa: CASSENGTPNTEAFF
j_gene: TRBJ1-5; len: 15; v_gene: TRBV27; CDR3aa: CASSLAGSFNQPQHF
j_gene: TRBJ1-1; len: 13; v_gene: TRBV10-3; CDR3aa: CAIRGQVLYEAFF
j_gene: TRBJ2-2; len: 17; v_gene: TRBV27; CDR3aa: CASSPSGQGSNTGELFF
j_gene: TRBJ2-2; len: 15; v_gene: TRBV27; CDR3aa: CASSRAGGLGGELFF
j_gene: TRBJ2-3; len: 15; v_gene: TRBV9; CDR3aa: CASSVTSGGADTQYF